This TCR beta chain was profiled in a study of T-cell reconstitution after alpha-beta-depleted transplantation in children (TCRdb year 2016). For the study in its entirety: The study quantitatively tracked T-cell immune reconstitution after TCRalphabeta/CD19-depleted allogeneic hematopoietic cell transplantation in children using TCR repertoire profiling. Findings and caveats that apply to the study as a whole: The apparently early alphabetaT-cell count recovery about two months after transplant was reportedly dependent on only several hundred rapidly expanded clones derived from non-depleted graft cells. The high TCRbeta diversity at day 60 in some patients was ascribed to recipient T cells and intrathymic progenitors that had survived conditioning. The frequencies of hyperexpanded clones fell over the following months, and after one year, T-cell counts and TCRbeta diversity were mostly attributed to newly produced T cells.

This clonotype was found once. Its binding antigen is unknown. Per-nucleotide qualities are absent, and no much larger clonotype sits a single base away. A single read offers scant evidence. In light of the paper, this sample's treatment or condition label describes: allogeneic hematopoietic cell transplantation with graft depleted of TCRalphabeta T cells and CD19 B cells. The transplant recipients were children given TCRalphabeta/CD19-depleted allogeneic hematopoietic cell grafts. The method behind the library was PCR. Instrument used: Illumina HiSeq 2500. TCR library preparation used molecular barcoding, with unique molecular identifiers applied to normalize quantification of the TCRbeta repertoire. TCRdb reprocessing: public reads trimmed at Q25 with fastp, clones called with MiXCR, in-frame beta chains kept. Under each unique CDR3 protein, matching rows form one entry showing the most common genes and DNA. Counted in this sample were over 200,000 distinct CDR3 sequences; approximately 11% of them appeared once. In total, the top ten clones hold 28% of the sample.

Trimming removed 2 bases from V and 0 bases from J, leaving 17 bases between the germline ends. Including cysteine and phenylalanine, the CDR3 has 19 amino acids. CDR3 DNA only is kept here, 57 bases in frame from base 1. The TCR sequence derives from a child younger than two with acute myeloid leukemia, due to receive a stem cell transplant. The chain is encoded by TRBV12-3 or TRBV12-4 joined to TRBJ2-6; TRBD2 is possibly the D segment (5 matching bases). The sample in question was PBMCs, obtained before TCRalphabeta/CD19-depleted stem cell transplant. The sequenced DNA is TGTGCCAGCAGTTTACGCGGGCTAGGAACGCGCTCTGGGGCCAACGTCCTGACTTTC. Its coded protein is CASSLRGLGTRSGANVLTF.